Sequencing of this T cell receptor beta chain was carried out in a study of T-cell reconstitution after alpha-beta-depleted transplantation in children. The TCRbeta library was prepared with unique molecular identifiers. Each CDR3 protein gets one entry after TCRdb re-called the PCR reads with MiXCR. The sample lists fewer than 550,000 distinct CDR3 sequences, 9.5% to 12% seen once, with approximately 14% in the top ten. V lost 2 bases and J 3 bases, leaving 7 bases between the germline ends. This CDR3 contains 14 residues. Germline CDR1 reads SGHTA; CDR2 reads FQGNSA. This clonotype was observed a single time.

The V and J genes are TRBV7-2 and TRBJ2-2; D gene uncertain. The TCR sequence derives from a female patient aged 2-10 years who had a stem cell transplant for aplastic anemia, so the T cells may come from the graft donor. Specimen: PBMCs, mostly from graft donor cells, collected 180 days after TCRalphabeta/CD19-depleted stem cell transplant. The CDR3 here is CASSLTKDTGELFF. The CDR3 DNA reads TGTGCCAGCAGCTTAACCAAGGACACCGGGGAGCTGTTTTTT.